These T cell receptor beta chains were read from a single sample in a study of patients and donors after allogeneic stem cell transplantation. One entry per CDR3 protein, called by TCRdb with MiXCR from the RT-PCR reads. The repertoire has 84,000 or so distinct CDR3 sequences, roughly 48% of them found once; the top ten carry roughly 64%. Sequencing input: blood, either unsorted or a sorted T cell fraction (not recorded which). The origin of the receptors is a human donor who was either an allogeneic HSCT recipient or a stem cell or donor lymphocyte infusion donor (not recorded which). It is not recorded whose cells these are; they may come from a transplant donor. Both conserved end residues are part of each CDR3. D genes are given only for firm matches. Size values are once, few and many counts, or a class for expanded clones, and some rows have none.

d_call clone_size j_call v_call cdr3_nt cdr3_aa
. . TRBJ2-3 TRBV20-1 TGCAGTGCTAGAGGAGCAGTTTACAGTTGGGATACGCAGTATTTT CSARGAVYSWDTQYF
. . TRBJ1-1 TRBV4-1 TGCGCCAGCAGCCGCTCCCGGGCCCGACAGCTTTTCCGCGAAGCTTTCTTT CASSRSRARQLFREAFF
. . TRBJ1-3 TRBV5-1 TGCGCCAGCAGCTTTCAAGAAGGGTCCACCATATATTTT CASSFQEGSTIYF
. few TRBJ1-3 TRBV6-5 TGTGCCAGCAGTGAGCGACCGCGCTCTGCTGGAAACACCATATATTTT CASSERPRSAGNTIYF
. . TRBJ1-5 TRBV4-3 TGCGCCAGCAGCCAAGAGCGGCAGACCTATCAGCCCCAGCATTTT CASSQERQTYQPQHF
. . TRBJ1-5 TRBV7-6 TGTGCCAGCAGCTTATGGGGAAGCAATCAGCCCCAGCATTTT CASSLWGSNQPQHF
TRBD1 . TRBJ1-5 TRBV24-1 TGTGCCACCAGTGATGGGACAGTCGCCCAGCCCCAGCATTTT CATSDGTVAQPQHF
TRBD2 . TRBJ2-1 TRBV29-1 TGCAGCCTGACTAGCGGAATATACAATGAGCAGTTCTTC CSLTSGIYNEQFF
. . TRBJ2-3 TRBV12-3/TRBV12-4 TGTGCCAGCAGTTGGGGGCAAATCACAGATACGCAGTATTTT CASSWGQITDTQYF
TRBD2 . TRBJ2-1 TRBV20-1 TGCAGTGCTTTACCTAGCGGTAGCTACAATGAGCAGTTCTTC CSALPSGSYNEQFF
TRBD1 few TRBJ1-1 TRBV28 TGTGCCAGCAGTTCTCCCTGGACAGGGCTAACTGAAGCTTTCTTT CASSSPWTGLTEAFF
. . TRBJ1-6 TRBV7-2 TGTGCCAGCAGCTTAGTCGCAAGTTCTGGCAATTCACCCCTCCACTTT CASSLVASSGNSPLHF
. . TRBJ1-1 TRBV5-5 TGTGCCAGCAGCTTGGATTTACGAAGGGCTTTCTTT CASSLDLRRAFF
. . TRBJ2-7 TRBV14 TGTGCCAGCAGCCCGAACTACAGGGACTACGAGCAGTACTTC CASSPNYRDYEQYF
TRBD1 few TRBJ1-1 TRBV27 TGTGCCAGCAGTTTAGCAGGGGGCGATGAAGCTTTCTTT CASSLAGGDEAFF
. few TRBJ1-5 TRBV4-3 TGCGCCAGCAGCCCCAGTTGGGCCGGCCAGGCGTACAATCAGCCCCAGCATTTT CASSPSWAGQAYNQPQHF
TRBD1 . TRBJ1-1 TRBV12-3/TRBV12-4 TGTGCCAGCAGTTTGAACAACATACGGACAGGATGGGGGAACACTGAAGCTTTCTTT CASSLNNIRTGWGNTEAFF
TRBD1 . TRBJ1-1 TRBV20-1 TGCAGTGCTATAGGGATCCGGGACAGGGACACTGAAGCTTTCTTT CSAIGIRDRDTEAFF
TRBD1 . TRBJ1-5 TRBV15 TGTGCCACCAGCAGAGTGTGGACAGGGGACCCTTATAGCAATCAGCCCCAGCATTTT CATSRVWTGDPYSNQPQHF
. . TRBJ1-4 TRBV3-1 TGTGCCAGCAGCCATGGACGGATCAATGAAAAACTGTTTTTT CASSHGRINEKLFF
. once TRBJ2-2 TRBV20-1 TGCAGTGCTAGAGATTTACAGACGAACACCGGGGAGCTGTTTTTT CSARDLQTNTGELFF
. . TRBJ2-4 TRBV27 TGTGCCAGCAGTTTAATTCCTCCGGCCAAAAACATTCAGTACTTC CASSLIPPAKNIQYF
. . TRBJ2-5 TRBV6-2/TRBV6-3 TGTGCCAGCAGTTACTCTAGGACTTGGTACTTC CASSYSRTWYF
TRBD1 . TRBJ1-1 TRBV7-2 TGTGCCAGCAGCCCTCAGGGGGTTCACACTGAAGCTTTCTTT CASSPQGVHTEAFF
. few TRBJ1-1 TRBV5-1 TGCGCCAGCAGCATGGGACGGAACACTGAAGCTTTCTTT CASSMGRNTEAFF
. . TRBJ1-2 TRBV4-3 TGCGCCAGCAGCCAACTCGGGCAGGGTATTAACTATGGCTACACCTTC CASSQLGQGINYGYTF
. few TRBJ1-1 TRBV10-3 TGTGCCATCAGTGAATTTACAGGGAAAACGAACACTGAAGCTTTCTTT CAISEFTGKTNTEAFF
. . TRBJ1-1 TRBV5-1 TGCGCCAGCAGCTTTTCGCAGGAGATGAACACTGAAGCTTTCTTT CASSFSQEMNTEAFF
TRBD1 . TRBJ1-2 TRBV7-2 TGTGCCAGCAGCTTTTCGGACAGGGATATGGGCTACACCTTC CASSFSDRDMGYTF
. . TRBJ1-1 TRBV3-1 TGTGCCAGCAGCCCCCACCCACAAGAAGCTTTCTTT CASSPHPQEAFF
. . TRBJ1-3 TRBV7-8 TGTGCCAGCAGCTTTTCAAGGACGGCTGGAAACACCAAATATTTT CASSFSRTAGNTKYF
. . TRBJ1-1 TRBV7-9 TGTGCCAGCAGCTTAGGAGCGGGGATGAACACTGAAGCTTTCTTT CASSLGAGMNTEAFF
. . TRBJ2-5 TRBV29-1 TGCAGCGTTAGAGGCCGGGAGACCCAGTACTTC CSVRGRETQYF
. . TRBJ2-5 TRBV2 TGTGCCAGCTTTGGGGTAGAGACCCAGTACTTC CASFGVETQYF
. . TRBJ1-1 TRBV20-1 TGCAGTGCTGCCGACAGACTGAACACTGAAGCTTTCTTT CSAADRLNTEAFF
. . TRBJ1-5 TRBV12-3/TRBV12-4 TGTGCCAGCAGTCAAGGGGGTCAGCCTCATCAGCCCCAGCATTTT CASSQGGQPHQPQHF
. few TRBJ1-1 TRBV4-2 TGTGCCAGCAGCCCTCCTCGCGGGTCGATCACTGAAGCTTTCTTT CASSPPRGSITEAFF
. . TRBJ1-5 TRBV20-1 TGCAGTTGGGGGGGAAATCAGCCCCAGCATTTT CSWGGNQPQHF
. . TRBJ1-3 TRBV19 TGTGCCAGTAGTGACGTCACCGCCTCTGGAAACACCATATATTTT CASSDVTASGNTIYF
. once TRBJ1-1 TRBV12-3/TRBV12-4 TGTGCCAGCAGGACCCCAGACAGGATGAACACTGAAGCTTTCTTT CASRTPDRMNTEAFF
. . TRBJ2-1 TRBV20-1 TGCAGTGCCCCCTCGCACAGGTACCATGAGCAGTTCTTC CSAPSHRYHEQFF
. . TRBJ1-5 TRBV20-1 TGCAGTGCTTTAGATAGGCCCCTTATTGGAGCCCAGCATTTT CSALDRPLIGAQHF
. . TRBJ1-4 TRBV28 TGTGCCAGCAGTTTTGGTAGCAGGACTAAGATATTTCCGCACTCAACTAATGAAAAACTGTTTTTT CASSFGSRTKIFPHSTNEKLFF
TRBD1 few TRBJ1-1 TRBV9 TGTGCCAGCAGCGACAGGGGGCTGGGCACTGAAGCTTTCTTT CASSDRGLGTEAFF
. . TRBJ1-1 TRBV7-9 TGTGCCAGCAGCTTTACCCACAGGGATGGCACTGAAGCTTTCTTT CASSFTHRDGTEAFF
TRBD1 few TRBJ1-4 TRBV27 TGTGCCAGCAGTTCTCTATACAGGGGTGAAAAACTGTTTTTT CASSSLYRGEKLFF
TRBD1 . TRBJ1-6 TRBV27 TGTGCCAGCAGCTCCCTGGGGACAGGACATTCACCCCTCCACTTT CASSSLGTGHSPLHF
TRBD2 . TRBJ2-5 TRBV29-1 TGCAGCGTTTCCGAGGGACTAGCGGGAGGAGAGACCCAGTACTTC CSVSEGLAGGETQYF
. . TRBJ1-1 TRBV6-5 TGTGCCAGCAGTTCAGGGTACCGAACGACTGAAGCTTTCTTT CASSSGYRTTEAFF
TRBD1 few TRBJ1-4 TRBV4-2 TGTGCCAGCAGCCAAACGGGACAGGGGCCGGCGAGGGGTGAAAAACTGTTTTTT CASSQTGQGPARGEKLFF
. . TRBJ2-1 TRBV5-1 TGCGCCAGCAGCTTGCCCCAGGTAAAAAATGAGCAGTTCTTC CASSLPQVKNEQFF
. . TRBJ1-3 TRBV4-2 TGTGCCAGCAGCCAAGTATTCGGGGGCTCTGGAAACACCATATATTTT CASSQVFGGSGNTIYF
. . TRBJ1-2 TRBV6-2/TRBV6-3 TGTGCCAGCAGACCCGACCTTCTGACAGGAACCTATGGCTACACCTTC CASRPDLLTGTYGYTF
. . TRBJ2-3 TRBV20-1 TGCAGTGCTAGAGATGGGGGTACGCAGTATTTT CSARDGGTQYF
. once TRBJ1-3 TRBV6-5 TGTGCCAGCAGTTACTCGAAAACAGCCTCTGGAAACACCATATATTTT CASSYSKTASGNTIYF
. few TRBJ1-3 TRBV12-3/TRBV12-4 TGTGCCAGCAGTTTTCCCGGGACATCCTCTGGAAACACCATATATTTT CASSFPGTSSGNTIYF
. . TRBJ1-5 TRBV12-3/TRBV12-4 TGTGCCAGCAGTGTTACAGGGCCCCAGCATTTT CASSVTGPQHF
. few TRBJ1-1 TRBV11-3 TGTGCCAGCAGCTTACGGGGGGACACTGAAGCTTTCTTT CASSLRGDTEAFF
. few TRBJ1-6 TRBV28 TGTGCCAGCAGTTTCCTGAGGTGGTCGAGCTCCTATAATTCACCCCTCCACTTT CASSFLRWSSSYNSPLHF